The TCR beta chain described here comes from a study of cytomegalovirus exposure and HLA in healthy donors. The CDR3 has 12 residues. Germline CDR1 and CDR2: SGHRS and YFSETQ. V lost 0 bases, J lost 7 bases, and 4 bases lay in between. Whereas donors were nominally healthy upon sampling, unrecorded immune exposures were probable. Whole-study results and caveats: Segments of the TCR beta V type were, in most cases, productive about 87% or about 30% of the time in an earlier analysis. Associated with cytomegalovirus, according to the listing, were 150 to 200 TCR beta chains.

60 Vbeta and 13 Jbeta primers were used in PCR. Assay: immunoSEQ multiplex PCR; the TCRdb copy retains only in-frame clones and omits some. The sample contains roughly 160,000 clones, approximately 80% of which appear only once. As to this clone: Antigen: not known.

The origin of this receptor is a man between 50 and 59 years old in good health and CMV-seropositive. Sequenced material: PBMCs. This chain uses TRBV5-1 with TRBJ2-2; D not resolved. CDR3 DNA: TGCGCCAGCAGCTTGGCAGGCGGGGAGCTGTTTTTT. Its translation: CASSLAGGELFF.